This record looks at one T cell receptor beta chain sequence and its context. The antigen remains undetermined. The V gene lost 5 bases and the J gene lost 1 base, with 15 bases spanning the gap. Germline V CDR1 and CDR2: SSHAT, FNYEAQ (reference sequence). There are 16 residues in the CDR3. These data come from a study of cytomegalovirus exposure and HLA in healthy donors. The PCR ran on 60 Vbeta and 13 Jbeta primers. Sequencing was performed with immunoSEQ multiplex PCR; in TCRdb, only in-frame clones are kept and a portion is missing. The repertoire holds 150,000 to 200,000 clones, with 60% to 80% as singletons. General observations from the study: TCR beta V- and J-gene trimming, according to a later analysis, was linked to a missense DCLRE1C variant. CMV serostatus was the sole immune exposure data available.

The origin of this receptor is a male donor in good health and CMV-seronegative. This rearrangement joins TRBV7-7 to TRBJ1-3; D not resolved. The specimen was PBMCs. CDR3 sequence (DNA): TGTGCCAGCAGCCCAAGAGCGTCTGAATCTGGAAACACCATATATTTT. Protein product: CASSPRASESGNTIYF.